The 27 T cell receptor beta chains below come from one sample, sequenced in a study of liver allograft versus peripheral blood T cells. For the study at large: Repertoires of T cell receptors in transplanted livers were compared with recipients' peripheral blood repertoires.

TCRdb re-called the reads with MiXCR, one entry per CDR3 protein. Of about 8,400 distinct CDR3 sequences in the sample, around 19% were seen once. Receptor source: a human patient who had a liver transplant. Some T cells may be supplied by the graft donor.

This clonotype was detected many times. The V gene is TRBV6-6, the J gene TRBJ2-7; tentative D call: TRBD2 (5 bases). Germline CDR1 and CDR2: MNHNY and SVGAGI (reference sequence). The CDR3 extends over 14 amino acids. V dropped 0 bases and J dropped 3 bases, with 9 bases sitting between them. The CDR3 DNA is TGTGCCAGCAGTTACTCGGACGGGATCTACGAGCAGTACTTC. Encoded protein: CASSYSDGIYEQYF.

There are a few counts of this clonotype. The chain uses TRBV12-3 or TRBV12-4 and TRBJ2-7; TRBD2 might be the D (6 bases). The CDR3 spans 13 residues. V lost 5 bases and J 3 bases, leaving 11 bases between the germline ends. CDR3 amino acids: CASSPGLRYEQYF. The CDR3 DNA follows: TGTGCCAGCAGTCCGGGACTCCGCTACGAGCAGTACTTC.

The V call is TRBV6-5, the J call TRBJ1-1; TRBD1 is a possible D gene (5 bases). This CDR3 contains 14 residues. Germline V lookup: CDR1 MNHEY, CDR2 SVGAGI. V gave up 6 bases and J gave up 4 bases, with 15 bases separating them. For the CDR3, the DNA is TGTGCCAGCAGAGAGTACCGGGACCCCACTGAAGCTTTCTTT. Its translation: CASREYRDPTEAFF.

This clonotype showed up just a few times. The V call is TRBV11-2, the J call TRBJ1-4; 7 nucleotides agree with TRBD1. The CDR3 runs 14 residues. V was clipped by 2 bases and J by 8 bases; unmatched bases: 5. The germline V gene has CDR1 SGHAT and CDR2 FQNNGV. The CDR3 DNA sequence: TGTGCCAGCAGCTTATCCCTGGGACAGGAAAAACTGTTTTTT. Its protein product is CASSLSLGQEKLFF. Together with reference TRBV11-2 and TRBJ1-4, the CDR3 gives the full variable domain: EAGVAQSPRYKIIEKRQSVAFWCNPISGHATLYWYQQILGQGPKLLIQFQNNGVVDDSQLPKDRFSAERLKGVDSTLKIQPAKLEDSAVYLCASSLSLGQEKLFFGSGTQLSVL.

By share, this clonotype ranks as medium-sized. The chain has TRBV19 and TRBJ1-1; the D is unclear. In germline, CDR1 is LNHDA, CDR2 SQIVND (reference sequence). This CDR3 has 14 residues. With 1 base removed from V and 7 bases from J, the gap between germline ends came to 13 bases. Written as DNA, the CDR3 is TGTGCCAGTAGTATAGGCGGGCCCGGGAATGAAGCTTTCTTT. Translating it yields CASSIGGPGNEAFF.

The J gene is TRBJ2-7, the V gene TRBV12-5; maybe TRBD1 (5 bases). This CDR3 has 16 amino acids. The V end lost 3 bases, the J end lost 3 bases, and 18 bases lay between the germline ends. Per germline, CDR1 LGHNT and CDR2 FRNRAP. CDR3 DNA: TGTGCTAGTGGTTTCCCCCAGGGTTTTAAAGGCTACGAGCAGTACTTC. This translates into CASGFPQGFKGYEQYF. Full variable domain (outside the CDR3, taken from reference TRBV12-5 and TRBJ2-7): DARVTQTPRHKVTEMGQEVTMRCQPILGHNTVFWYRQTMMQGLELLAYFRNRAPLDDSGMPKDRFSAEMPDATLATLKIQPSEPRDSAVYFCASGFPQGFKGYEQYFGPGTRLTVT.

About this clonotype itself: Since a much larger clone is just one base distant, this may be a read error. The chain couples TRBV27 to TRBJ2-7; D is perhaps TRBD1 or TRBD2 (5 bases each). The CDR3 totals 15 residues. Looked up from germline, CDR1 is MNHEY and CDR2 is SMNVEV (reference sequence). The CDR3 coding sequence is TGTGCCAGCAGTTTAGGGGCAGGGACGCGCTACGATCAGTACTTC. It codes for CASSLGAGTRYDQYF.

Within the sample, this clonotype is medium-sized. This sequence joins TRBV6-5 and TRBJ1-1, with 8 nucleotides matching TRBD1. Germline V CDR1 and CDR2: MNHEY, SVGAGI. CDR3 length equals 15 residues. The V and J ends lost 3 bases and 1 base, in that order; junction bases with no gene match: 4. The CDR3 DNA is TGTGCCAGCAGTTATTCCGGGACAGGGAACACTGAAGCTTTCTTT. This sequence encodes CASSYSGTGNTEAFF.

This clonotype is deemed medium-sized. The gene calls are TRBV27 and TRBJ1-1; no clear D. The CDR3 is 16 amino acids. V was clipped by 2 bases and J by 5 bases, with 18 bases between them. Per germline, CDR1 MNHEY and CDR2 SMNVEV (reference sequence). CDR3 loop: CASSLGAQVTRTEAFF. In DNA form, the CDR3 reads TGTGCCAGCAGTTTAGGCGCGCAGGTGACTAGGACTGAAGCTTTCTTT.

This clonotype was observed many times. V usage is TRBV6-2 or TRBV6-3 and J usage is TRBJ2-7; possibly TRBD2 for D (5 bases). Trimming removed 9 bases at V and 0 bases at J, with 9 bases between. The germline gives CDR1 MNHEY, CDR2 SVGEGT. The CDR3 has 12 amino acids. The CDR3 DNA is TGTGCCAGTGAGGGAGCCTCCTACGAGCAGTACTTC. Amino acid sequence: CASEGASYEQYF.

This clonotype is medium-sized by share. The J gene is TRBJ1-6, the V gene TRBV13; D perhaps matches TRBD1 (6 bases). The CDR3 has 16 residues. Looked up from germline, CDR1 is PRHDT and CDR2 is FYEKMQ (reference sequence). V dropped 2 bases and J dropped 2 bases, with 10 bases sitting between them. CDR3 in amino acids: CASSLNRDPYNSPLHF. CDR3 in DNA: TGTGCCAGCAGCTTAAACAGGGATCCCTATAATTCACCCCTCCACTTT. Together with reference TRBV13 and TRBJ1-6, the CDR3 gives the full variable domain: AAGVIQSPRHLIKEKRETATLKCYPIPRHDTVYWYQQGPGQDPQFLISFYEKMQSDKGSIPDRFSAQQFSDYHSELNMSSLELGDSALYFCASSLNRDPYNSPLHFGNGTRLTVT.

This clonotype is deemed medium-sized. The CDR3 DNA reads as TGTGCCAGCAGCTTCGGGACAGGGAATGAAAAACTGTTTTTT. Residues: CASSFGTGNEKLFF. The chain has TRBV13 and TRBJ1-4, with 9 bases aligning to TRBD1. Trimming cost V 3 bases and J 5 bases; bases outside gene matches: 1. The V gene's germline CDR1 is PRHDT and CDR2 FYEKMQ (reference sequence). This CDR3 region has 14 residues.

A few counts support this clonotype. The gene calls are TRBV6-1 and TRBJ2-1; D possibly corresponds to TRBD2 (5 bases). The germline V gene encodes CDR1 MNHNS and CDR2 SASEGT. The CDR3 extends over 14 amino acids. V shed 6 bases and J shed 1 base, with 10 bases lying between them. The CDR3 nucleotides are TGTGCCAGCAGGGACTTATCGTCCTACAATGAGCAGTTCTTC. Its protein product is CASRDLSSYNEQFF.

This clonotype qualifies as medium-sized. The CDR3 is CASSLGTANTEAFF. The CDR3 nucleotides are TGTGCCAGCTCACTAGGGACAGCGAACACTGAAGCTTTCTTT. The V gene is TRBV18, the J gene TRBJ1-1; 7 bases are shared with TRBD1. V lost 4 bases to trimming and J lost 1 base; unmatched junction nucleotides: 3. Germline V CDR1 and CDR2: KGHSH, LQKENI. This CDR3 is 14 amino acids long.

This clonotype was recorded at least ten times. V gene TRBV6-1 combines with J gene TRBJ2-7; 9 bases fit TRBD2. The V segment lost 6 bases and the J segment 2 bases; nucleotides outside the gene matches: 8. CDR3 length equals 15 residues. Germline values: CDR1 MNHNS, CDR2 SASEGT. This CDR3 reads CASRAGAGGPYEQYF. CDR3 nucleotide sequence: TGTGCCAGCAGAGCTGGAGCGGGGGGCCCCTACGAGCAGTACTTC.

In its sample, this clonotype ranks as medium-sized. The chain has TRBV29-1 and TRBJ1-2, with 8 bases aligning to TRBD1. Losses at the gene ends were 7 bases for V and 3 bases for J; bases not matched to a gene: 7. Germline assignment: CDR1 SQVTM and CDR2 ANQGSEA. This CDR3 region has 13 residues. CDR3 sequence: CSAGQGGYYGYTF. Written as DNA, the CDR3 is TGCAGCGCCGGACAGGGAGGGTACTATGGCTACACCTTC. Complete variable domain (other parts from reference TRBV29-1 and TRBJ1-2): SAVISQKPSRDICQRGTSLTIQCQVDSQVTMMFWYRQQPGQSLTLIATANQGSEATYESGFVIDKFPISRPNLTFSTLTVSNMSPEDSSIYLCSAGQGGYYGYTFGSGTRLTVV.

This clonotype has a handful of counts. The chain employs TRBV7-9 and TRBJ1-1, with D hard to call. V lost 1 base to trimming and J lost 4 bases, with 10 bases between them. This CDR3 comprises 14 residues. CDR1 and CDR2 (germline): SEHNR, FQNEAQ (reference sequence). The CDR3 here is CASSLGPEGTEAFF. In DNA, the CDR3 is TGTGCCAGCAGCTTAGGCCCGGAGGGCACTGAAGCTTTCTTT. Using reference TRBV7-9 and TRBJ1-1 for the parts outside the CDR3, the full variable domain is DTGVSQNPRHKITKRGQNVTFRCDPISEHNRLYWYRQTLGQGPEFLTYFQNEAQLEKSRLLSDRFSAERPKGSFSTLEIQRTEQGDSAMYLCASSLGPEGTEAFFGQGTRLTVV.

V usage is TRBV7-9 and J usage is TRBJ2-1, with 10 bases lining up with TRBD2. Germline V gene data show CDR1 as SEHNR and CDR2 as FQNEAQ (reference sequence). The CDR3 has 16 amino acids. V was clipped by 6 bases and J by 0 bases; unmatched bases: 5. The CDR3 loop reads CASRDSSGSSYNEQFF. CDR3 nucleotide sequence: TGTGCCAGCAGAGATTCTAGCGGGAGCTCCTACAATGAGCAGTTCTTC.

This clonotype turned up a few times. The chain employs TRBV27 and TRBJ2-7; 7 bases match TRBD1. The CDR3 extends over 14 amino acids. The junction had 8 bases not matched to a gene; V was cut back by 6 bases and J by 3 bases. Germline CDR1 reads MNHEY; CDR2 reads SMNVEV (reference sequence). The CDR3 coding sequence is TGTGCCAGCAGCCTCGGGACAGCAAGCTACGAGCAGTACTTC. It specifies CASSLGTASYEQYF.

This clonotype has a count of ten or more. This chain connects TRBV6-2 or TRBV6-3 to TRBJ2-3, with 9 bases identical to TRBD2. Trimming took 6 bases from V and 4 from J; bases not matched to a gene: 11. CDR3 size: 16 residues. The germline V gene encodes CDR1 MNHEY and CDR2 SVGEGT. The CDR3 nucleotides read TGTGCCAGCAGCCCACCCTCTAGCGGGACCCCAGATACGCAGTATTTT. It specifies CASSPPSSGTPDTQYF.

By share, this clonotype counts as medium-sized. The J gene is TRBJ1-6, the V gene TRBV5-6; no firm D call. Germline loops: CDR1 SGHDT, CDR2 YYEEEE. The CDR3 sequence is 14 residues long. With 5 bases removed from V and 12 bases from J, the gap between germline ends came to 18 bases. CDR3 protein: CASSFDRYPGPLHF. The CDR3 DNA reads TGTGCCAGCAGTTTCGACCGATACCCAGGACCCCTCCACTTT.

By its share, this clonotype is medium-sized. The chain combines TRBV29-1 with TRBJ1-2; 7 bases fit TRBD1. Per germline, CDR1 SQVTM and CDR2 ANQGSEA. J was trimmed by 6 bases and V by 0 bases; bases with no gene match: 4. The length of the CDR3 is 13 residues. For the CDR3, the DNA is TGCAGCGTTGAAGAAGGGACAGACAATGGCTACACCTTC. This gives the protein CSVEEGTDNGYTF. The full variable domain, completed using reference TRBV29-1 and TRBJ1-2, is SAVISQKPSRDICQRGTSLTIQCQVDSQVTMMFWYRQQPGQSLTLIATANQGSEATYESGFVIDKFPISRPNLTFSTLTVSNMSPEDSSIYLCSVEEGTDNGYTFGSGTRLTVV.

This clonotype occurred many times. The J gene is TRBJ2-7, the V gene TRBV6-5; no reliable D call. CDR3 length: 14 amino acids. V lost 6 bases and J 3 bases, leaving 15 bases between the germline ends. In germline, CDR1 is MNHEY, CDR2 SVGAGI. CDR3 sequence: CASSYRAPGYEQYF. CDR3 sequence (DNA): TGTGCCAGCAGCTACCGGGCCCCCGGCTACGAGCAGTACTTC.

This clonotype is medium-sized. The chain joins TRBV14 to TRBJ1-4; tentatively, D is TRBD1 (5 bases). There are 12 residues in the CDR3. Germline V gene sequence: CDR1 SGHDN, CDR2 FVKESK. V was pared by 4 bases and J by 12 bases, with 12 bases between. CDR3: CASSRGGVELFF. DNA for the CDR3: TGTGCCAGCAGCCGGGGGGGAGTCGAACTGTTTTTT.

This clonotype appeared many times. This sequence joins TRBV27 and TRBJ1-2, with D possibly TRBD1 on 5 matching bases. The CDR3 runs to 14 residues. The ends were cut back, 9 bases at V and 3 bases at J, with 17 bases in the middle. Per the germline V gene, CDR1 is MNHEY and CDR2 is SMNVEV (reference sequence). The CDR3 coding sequence is TGTGCCAGTAGACGCGGGGGGTTGGACTATGGCTACACCTTC. It translates to CASRRGGLDYGYTF.

This clonotype was observed a few times. The chain carries TRBV6-2 or TRBV6-3 and TRBJ2-7; TRBD1 aligns across 7 bases. With 5 bases clipped from V and 3 bases from J, the junction kept 4 bases outside the gene matches. The germline CDR1 and CDR2 sequences are MNHEY and SVGEGT. This CDR3 comprises 13 residues. This CDR3 reads CASSDRAHYEQYF. The CDR3 nucleotides read TGTGCCAGCAGTGACAGGGCCCACTACGAGCAGTACTTC.

By share, this clonotype counts as medium-sized. This chain joins TRBV19 and TRBJ1-1; D is uncertain. V was trimmed by 3 bases and J by 3 bases, leaving 8 bases between them. Germline V CDR1 and CDR2: LNHDA, SQIVND (reference sequence). The CDR3 is 13 residues long. CDR3 sequence: CASSIQSYTEAFF. CDR3 DNA sequence: TGTGCCAGTAGTATCCAGTCTTACACTGAAGCTTTCTTT.